Below are 6 T cell receptor beta chains sequenced from a single sample in a study of T cells after yellow fever vaccination. TCRdb recomputed calls from the 5' RACE reads with MiXCR, one row per CDR3 protein. The sample contains 620,000 or so distinct CDR3 sequences, 17% of which appear only once. The input for sequencing was PBMCs, taken about 5 days after the first yellow fever vaccination. The receptors derive from a man aged 18 to 30 who received the YFV17D yellow fever vaccine.

In this sample, this clonotype turned up many times. The chain uses TRBV5-6 and TRBJ2-7; tentatively, D is TRBD1 (6 bases). This CDR3 spans 12 amino acids. The V gene lost 4 bases and the J gene lost 4 bases, with 9 bases spanning the gap. The germline CDR1 and CDR2 sequences are SGHDT and YYEEEE. Here the CDR3 reads CASSAGEYEQYV. In DNA form, the CDR3 reads TGTGCCAGCAGCGCAGGGGAGTACGAGCAGTACGTC.

The table lists this clonotype with a few counts. V is TRBV20-1 and J is TRBJ1-6; D may be TRBD1 (5 bases). CDR3 length: 13 residues. Trimming stripped 6 bases from V and 8 bases from J, with 14 bases between. CDR1 DFQATT and CDR2 SNEGSKA come from the germline V gene (reference sequence). CDR3 nucleotide sequence: TGCAGTGCCAGCCGGGGGTCGGATTCACCCCTCCACTTT. Translating gives CSASRGSDSPLHF.

This clonotype was seen repeatedly, ten times or more. The rearrangement joins TRBV12-3 or TRBV12-4 to TRBJ2-3, with D maybe TRBD2 (6 bases). With 4 bases removed from V and 6 bases from J, the gap between germline ends came to 8 bases. This CDR3 comprises 12 residues. The CDR3 nucleotides are TGTGCCAGCAGTTCTGCGGGGGATACGCAGTATTTT. The encoded protein is CASSSAGDTQYF.

This clonotype was detected only a few times. V gene TRBV7-2 combines with J gene TRBJ2-1; a weak D match, TRBD2 (6 bases). CDR3 length: 13 amino acids. CDR1 is SGHTA, CDR2 FQGNSA, per germline. The V end lost 2 bases, the J end lost 6 bases, and 8 bases lay between the germline ends. CDR3 nucleotide sequence: TGTGCCAGCAGCTTACGGCGGGGCAATGAGCAGTTCTTC. It translates to CASSLRRGNEQFF.

This clonotype was observed a handful of times. The chain joins TRBV30 to TRBJ2-7; D ambiguous. The CDR3 is 12 residues long. Looked up from germline, CDR1 is GTSNPN and CDR2 is SVGIG (reference sequence). The germline V and J ends were trimmed by 1 base and 4 bases, with 8 bases remaining between them. For the CDR3, the DNA is TGTGCCTGGAGTGGGGGTGGGTACGAGCAGTACTTC. Its protein is CAWSGGGYEQYF.

This chain connects TRBV18 to TRBJ2-7; 7 nucleotides align to TRBD1. Germline CDR1 KGHSH, CDR2 LQKENI. There are 14 residues in the CDR3. Trimming at V came to 0 bases and at J to 6 bases, leaving 5 bases not matched to a gene. The CDR3 DNA reads TGTGCCAGCTCACCACCGGTGACAGGGAGCGAGCAGTACTTC. Translation: CASSPPVTGSEQYF.